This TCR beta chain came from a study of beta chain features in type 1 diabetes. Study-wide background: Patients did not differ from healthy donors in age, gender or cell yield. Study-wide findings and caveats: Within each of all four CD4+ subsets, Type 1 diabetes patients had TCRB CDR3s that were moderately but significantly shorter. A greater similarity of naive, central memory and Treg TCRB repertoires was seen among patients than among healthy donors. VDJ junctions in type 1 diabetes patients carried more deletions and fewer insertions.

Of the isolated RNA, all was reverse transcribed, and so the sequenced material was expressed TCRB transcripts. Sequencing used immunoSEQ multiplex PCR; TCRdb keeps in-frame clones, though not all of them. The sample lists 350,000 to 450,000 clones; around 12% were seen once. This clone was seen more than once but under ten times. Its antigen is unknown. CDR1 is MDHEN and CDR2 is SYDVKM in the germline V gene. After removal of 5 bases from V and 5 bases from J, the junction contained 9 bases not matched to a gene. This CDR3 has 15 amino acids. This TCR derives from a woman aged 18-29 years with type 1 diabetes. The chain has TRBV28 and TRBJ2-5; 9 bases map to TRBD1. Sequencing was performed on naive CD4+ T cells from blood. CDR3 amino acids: CASSAAGTGLETQYF. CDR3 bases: TGTGCCAGCAGTGCCGCCGGGACAGGGTTGGAGACCCAGTACTTC.